What follows is one T cell receptor beta chain and its context. Sequencing was performed with immunoSEQ multiplex PCR; in TCRdb, only in-frame clones are kept and a portion is missing. Counted here are tens of thousands of clones, approximately 81% occurring once; the ten biggest clones make up 9% to 10%. The sample is drawn from a study of OX40 agonist ivuxolimab in advanced cancers. The CDR3 has 14 residues. Per germline, CDR1 SGDLS and CDR2 YYNGEE. V lost 5 bases, J lost 7 bases, and 10 bases stayed unmatched. This material consisted of CD4+ or CD8+ T cells sorted from blood, taken in a trial of the OX40 agonist ivuxolimab. This sequence was found in an adult with an advanced solid tumor such as melanoma, head and neck, liver or kidney cancer. This sequence joins TRBV9 and TRBJ2-7, with TRBD2 matching over 9 bases. The CDR3 bases are TGTGCCAGCAGTTCTAGCGGGACGTCCTTGGAGCAGTACTTC. Protein sequence: CASSSSGTSLEQYF.